This TCR beta chain was recovered during a study of CD8 T cells in ankylosing spondylitis. Regarding the study as a whole: With a CD8+ phenotype, disease-linked clones were relatively rare in peripheral blood. Disease-linked clones were reportedly significantly enriched in matched ankylosing spondylitis synovial fluid. Seemingly characteristic of ankylosing spondylitis blood was a TCR beta motif consisting of about 8 highly homologous variants.

TCRdb redid the calling of the 5' RACE reads with MiXCR, one entry per CDR3 protein. The sample holds about 350,000 distinct CDR3 sequences, 20% to 25% seen once. Deletions cut 6 bases from V and 3 bases from J, with 9 bases between. CDR3 size: 11 residues. Germline loops: CDR1 SQVTM, CDR2 ANQGSEA. This clonotype was seen only a few times. Its antigen remains unknown. The chain carries TRBV29-1 and TRBJ2-7; D is undetermined. The origin of this receptor is a male donor with ankylosing spondylitis or in good health (not recorded which). Sequencing was carried out using blood, either unsorted or a sorted T cell fraction (not recorded which). CDR3 in amino acids: CSVTKGYEQYF. The DNA for the CDR3 is TGCAGCGTCACAAAGGGCTACGAGCAGTACTTC.